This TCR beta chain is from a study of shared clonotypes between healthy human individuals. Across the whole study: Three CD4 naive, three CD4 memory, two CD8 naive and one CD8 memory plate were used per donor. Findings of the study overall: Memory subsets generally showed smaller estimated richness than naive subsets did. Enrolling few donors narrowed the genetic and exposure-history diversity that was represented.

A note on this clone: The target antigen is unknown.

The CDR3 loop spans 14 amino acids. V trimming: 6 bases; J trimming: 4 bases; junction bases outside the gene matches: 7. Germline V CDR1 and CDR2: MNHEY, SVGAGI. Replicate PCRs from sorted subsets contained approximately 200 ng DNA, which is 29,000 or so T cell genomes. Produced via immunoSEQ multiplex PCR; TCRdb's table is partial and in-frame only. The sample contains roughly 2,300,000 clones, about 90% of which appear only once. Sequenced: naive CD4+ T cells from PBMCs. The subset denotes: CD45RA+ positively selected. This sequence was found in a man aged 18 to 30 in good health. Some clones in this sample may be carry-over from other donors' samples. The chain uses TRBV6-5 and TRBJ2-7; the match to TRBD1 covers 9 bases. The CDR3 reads CASSRQGVGYEQYF. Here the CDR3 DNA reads TGTGCCAGCAGCCGACAGGGGGTAGGATACGAGCAGTACTTC.